A selection of T cell receptor beta chains follows, all from one sample in a study of radiotherapy plus CTLA-4 blockade in lung cancer. Sequencing was performed with immunoSEQ multiplex PCR; in TCRdb, only in-frame clones are kept and a portion is missing. Of tens of thousands of clones listed, 70% to 85% are singletons. The source material was peripheral blood, sampled from a patient treated with radiotherapy plus ipilimumab. These receptors were taken from a human donor with non-small cell lung cancer who had a complete response to radiotherapy plus ipilimumab. The CDR3 runs from the conserved cysteine through the conserved F or W. The order of the fields is clone size, J gene, D gene, V gene, CDR3 protein, CDR3 DNA. The D gene is left open where the match is weak. Size is stated for part of the rows, as once, few or many counts, or as a class when the clone is expanded.

.	TRBJ1-1	.	TRBV6-5	CASTQLQGFTEAFF	TGTGCCAGCACCCAACTACAGGGTTTCACTGAAGCTTTCTTT
.	TRBJ1-1	TRBD1	TRBV6-5	CASLGQGRYTEAFF	TGTGCCAGCCTTGGACAGGGGCGATACACTGAAGCTTTCTTT
.	TRBJ2-1	.	TRBV2	CASSQDKGGQFF	TGTGCCAGCAGTCAGGACAAAGGTGGGCAGTTCTTC
.	TRBJ2-1	TRBD1	TRBV4-3	CASSQEQGNYNEQFF	TGCGCCAGCAGCCAAGAACAGGGGAATTACAATGAGCAGTTCTTC
.	TRBJ2-1	.	TRBV5-4	CASSSEREQFF	TGTGCCAGCAGCTCCGAGCGGGAGCAGTTCTTC
.	TRBJ1-5	TRBD1	TRBV30	CAWSPGGLYQPQHF	TGTGCCTGGAGCCCAGGGGGACTGTATCAGCCCCAGCATTTT
.	TRBJ2-4	.	TRBV5-1	CASSFSGGAPGEAKNIQYF	TGCGCCAGCAGCTTTTCGGGCGGAGCCCCGGGGGAAGCCAAAAACATTCAGTACTTC
.	TRBJ2-5	.	TRBV2	CASSRQVGETQYF	TGTGCCAGCAGCCGACAGGTCGGAGAGACCCAGTACTTC
.	TRBJ1-5	.	TRBV9	CASSADRNDQPQHF	TGTGCCAGCAGTGCGGACAGAAACGATCAGCCCCAGCATTTT
.	TRBJ2-7	.	TRBV5-8	CASSLADTHNYEQYF	TGTGCCAGCAGCTTGGCAGACACTCACAACTACGAGCAGTACTTC
.	TRBJ2-1	TRBD2	TRBV4-3	CASSQVIAGGIYNEQFF	TGCGCCAGCAGCCAAGTAATAGCGGGAGGAATCTACAATGAGCAGTTCTTC
.	TRBJ1-4	.	TRBV27	CASSSYGTALIEKLFF	TGTGCCAGCAGCTCATACGGGACTGCTTTAATAGAAAAACTGTTTTTT
.	TRBJ2-3	.	TRBV5-1	CASSQNQRGTDTQYF	TGCGCCAGCAGCCAAAACCAGAGGGGCACAGATACGCAGTATTTT
.	TRBJ2-1	TRBD2	TRBV6-1	CASSEFFERGGYNEQFF	TGTGCCAGCAGTGAGTTTTTCGAGCGGGGGGGCTACAATGAGCAGTTCTTC
once	TRBJ2-7	TRBD1	TRBV5-8	CASSTGTVRQYF	TGTGCCAGCAGCACCGGGACAGTCAGGCAGTACTTC
few	TRBJ1-4	TRBD1	TRBV4-3	CASSQGTGLNEKLFF	TGCGCCAGCAGTCAAGGGACAGGGCTAAATGAAAAACTGTTTTTT